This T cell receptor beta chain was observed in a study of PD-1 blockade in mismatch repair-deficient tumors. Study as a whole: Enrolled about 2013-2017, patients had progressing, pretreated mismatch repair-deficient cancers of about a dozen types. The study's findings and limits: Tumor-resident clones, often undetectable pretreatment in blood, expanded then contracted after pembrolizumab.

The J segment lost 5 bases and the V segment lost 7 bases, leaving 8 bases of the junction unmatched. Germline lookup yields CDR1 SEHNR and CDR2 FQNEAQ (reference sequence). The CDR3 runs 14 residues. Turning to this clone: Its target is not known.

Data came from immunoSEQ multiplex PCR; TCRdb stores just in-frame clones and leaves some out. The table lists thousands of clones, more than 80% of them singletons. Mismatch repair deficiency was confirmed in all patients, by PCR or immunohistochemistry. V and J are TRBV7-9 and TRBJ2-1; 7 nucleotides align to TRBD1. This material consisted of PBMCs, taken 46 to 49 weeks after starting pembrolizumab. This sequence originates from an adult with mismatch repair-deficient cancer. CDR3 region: CASKETGVHNEQFF. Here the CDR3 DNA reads TGTGCCAGCAAAGAAACAGGGGTACACAATGAGCAGTTCTTC. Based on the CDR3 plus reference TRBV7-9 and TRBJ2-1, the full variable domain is DTGVSQNPRHKITKRGQNVTFRCDPISEHNRLYWYRQTLGQGPEFLTYFQNEAQLEKSRLLSDRFSAERPKGSFSTLEIQRTEQGDSAMYLCASKETGVHNEQFFGPGTRLTVL.